These T cell receptor beta chains were read from a single sample in a study of long-term antiretroviral therapy in people with HIV. Measured with immunoSEQ multiplex PCR; TCRdb has only the in-frame clones, and not every one. This table holds 29,000 or so clones, about 93% found once. Here the sequenced sample was unsorted PBMCs, taken approximately 6.3 years after starting antiretroviral therapy. All receptors come from a woman between 40 and 55 years old with HIV. Both conserved end residues are part of each CDR3. D genes are given only for firm matches. Expanded clones are given a class, and other clones once, few, many or no size at all.

>TRBD1|NA|TRBV5-1|TRBJ2-7
CASSLEGASSYEQYF
TGCGCCAGCAGCTTGGAGGGGGCGAGCTCCTACGAGCAGTACTTC
>NA|NA|TRBV10-1|TRBJ2-3
CASSESGRGRRDTQYF
TGCGCCAGCAGTGAGTCGGGAAGGGGCCGTAGAGATACGCAGTATTTT
>TRBD1|NA|TRBV9|TRBJ1-3
CASSVEGDRTVYF
TGTGCCAGCAGCGTAGAGGGGGACAGGACCGTATATTTT
>NA|NA|TRBV14|TRBJ1-2
CASSQDWFEGANYGYTF
TGTGCCAGCAGCCAAGATTGGTTTGAGGGGGCTAACTATGGCTACACCTTC
>TRBD2|NA|TRBV19|TRBJ2-7
CASSIVLAGGSSYEQYF
TGTGCCAGTAGTATTGTCCTAGCGGGGGGCAGCTCCTACGAGCAGTACTTC
>TRBD1|NA|TRBV2|TRBJ2-7
CASSSGQAVLLFEQYF
TGTGCCAGCAGCTCTGGACAGGCCGTCCTCCTATTCGAGCAGTACTTC
>TRBD1|NA|TRBV2|TRBJ1-5
CASRTGQGARGNQPQHF
TGTGCCAGCAGGACGGGACAGGGGGCAAGGGGCAATCAGCCCCAGCATTTT
>NA|NA|TRBV5-5|TRBJ2-7
CASSLVWGGQYF
TGTGCCAGCAGCTTGGTCTGGGGTGGGCAGTACTTC
>NA|once|TRBV7-9|TRBJ2-3
CASSFSGGPTDTQYF
TGTGCCAGCAGCTTCTCCGGGGGCCCCACAGATACGCAGTATTTT
>TRBD1|NA|TRBV19|TRBJ2-2
CASSDGTGRYTGELFF
TGTGCCAGTAGCGACGGGACAGGGAGGTACACCGGGGAGCTGTTTTTT
>NA|NA|TRBV6-5|TRBJ2-7
CASTKLGGRDEQYF
TGTGCCAGCACTAAGCTTGGGGGCAGGGACGAGCAGTACTTC
>TRBD1|NA|TRBV2|TRBJ1-5
CATGQGGSNQPQHF
TGTGCTACCGGACAGGGGGGTAGCAATCAGCCCCAGCATTTT
>TRBD2|NA|TRBV5-1|TRBJ2-2
CASSVTNSGGLTGELFF
TGCGCCAGCAGCGTTACGAATAGCGGGGGGCTCACCGGGGAGCTGTTTTTT
>TRBD1|NA|TRBV19|TRBJ1-6
CASRDSANSPLHF
TGTGCCAGTCGGGACAGTGCGAATTCACCCCTCCACTTT
>NA|NA|TRBV7-9|TRBJ1-5
CASSLALGRVYNQPQHF
TGTGCCAGCAGCTTGGCACTGGGGAGGGTTTACAATCAGCCCCAGCATTTT
>NA|NA|TRBV7-9|TRBJ2-3
CASSLQGSTTDTQYF
TGTGCCAGCAGTCTACAGGGTTCTACTACAGATACGCAGTATTTT
>NA|NA|TRBV4-3|TRBJ2-7
CASSQEFGRAYEQYF
TGCGCCAGCAGCCAAGAATTTGGTAGGGCCTACGAGCAGTACTTC
>NA|once|TRBV4-3|TRBJ1-1
CASSQAGTPNTEAFF
TGCGCCAGCAGCCAAGCCGGGACCCCGAACACTGAAGCTTTCTTT
>NA|NA|TRBV19|TRBJ2-3
CASHSGWVSTDTQYF
TGTGCCAGCCATTCAGGGTGGGTTAGCACAGATACGCAGTATTTT
>NA|NA|TRBV7-9|TRBJ2-7
CASSSPGRSSYEQYF
TGTGCCAGCAGCTCGCCAGGCCGGTCCTCCTACGAGCAGTACTTC
>TRBD2|NA|TRBV5-1|TRBJ2-3
CASSFSGGKDTQYF
TGCGCCAGCAGCTTTAGCGGGGGTAAGGATACGCAGTATTTT
>TRBD1|NA|TRBV6-5|TRBJ1-4
CASRTGTGGEKLFF
TGTGCCAGCAGGACCGGGACAGGGGGAGAAAAACTGTTTTTT
>TRBD1|NA|TRBV19|TRBJ1-6
CASSTWDSLSPLHF
TGTGCCAGTAGTACCTGGGACAGTCTTTCACCCCTCCACTTT
>NA|NA|TRBV5-6|TRBJ2-3
CASSSFGDTQYF
TGTGCCAGCAGCTCATTCGGGGATACGCAGTATTTT
>TRBD1|NA|TRBV6-6|TRBJ1-6
CASSTGQGAFSPLHF
TGTGCCAGCAGTACCGGACAGGGGGCGTTTTCACCCCTCCACTTT
>NA|NA|TRBV5-5|TRBJ2-7
CASSLDPQPIEQYF
TGTGCCAGCAGCTTGGACCCCCAGCCCATCGAGCAGTACTTC
>NA|NA|TRBV5-6|TRBJ1-5
CASRKQGNQPQHF
TGTGCCAGCAGAAAGCAGGGGAATCAGCCCCAGCATTTT
>NA|NA|TRBV6-5|TRBJ1-2
CASSPRPNGYGYTF
TGTGCCAGCAGCCCCCGACCCAACGGGTATGGCTACACCTTC
>TRBD1|NA|TRBV7-8|TRBJ2-7
CASSLMGTGAYEQYF
TGTGCCAGCAGCTTGATGGGGACAGGAGCCTACGAGCAGTACTTC
>NA|NA|TRBV30|TRBJ1-1
CAWSVEWMGNTEAFF
TGTGCCTGGAGTGTAGAATGGATGGGAAACACTGAAGCTTTCTTT
>TRBD2|NA|TRBV9|TRBJ2-5
CASSVSGGPQETQYF
TGTGCCAGCAGCGTAAGCGGGGGGCCCCAAGAGACCCAGTACTTC
>NA|NA|TRBV2|TRBJ2-7
CASSEALGAADEQYF
TGTGCCAGCAGTGAAGCGCTTGGGGCTGCGGACGAGCAGTACTTC
>TRBD1|NA|TRBV7-8|TRBJ1-3
CASSSVNLGQGSGNTIYF
TGTGCCAGCAGCTCCGTAAATTTAGGACAGGGCTCTGGAAACACCATATATTTT